Following are 27 T cell receptor beta chains from one sample sequenced in a study of a mutant IDH1 vaccine in newly diagnosed glioma. The time point: week 47, end of study. The content of each vaccine dose was 300 ug of mutant IDH1 20-mer peptide, and topical imiquimod accompanied it. For these TCRs, the target antigens are not known. The repertoire was sequenced with immunoSEQ multiplex PCR; TCRdb's copy has only in-frame clones and lacks some. The sample yields tens of thousands of clones, approximately 78% seen once. Sample: PBMCs, taken from a glioma patient whose treatment included an IDH1 peptide vaccine. The receptor source for this set is a middle-aged man with glioma.

The genes are TRBV9 and TRBJ2-5; D is perhaps TRBD1 (5 bases). The CDR3 covers 13 residues. The germline V and J ends were trimmed by 3 bases and 0 bases, with 6 bases remaining between them. From germline, CDR1 is SGDLS and CDR2 YYNGEE. The CDR3 nucleotides read TGTGCCAGCAGCGCAGGGTACCAAGAGACCCAGTACTTC. Its translation is CASSAGYQETQYF.

This chain joins TRBV7-9 and TRBJ2-4; D remains ambiguous. In germline, CDR1 is SEHNR, CDR2 FQNEAQ (reference sequence). The CDR3 extends over 12 amino acids. The V and J ends lost 5 bases and 8 bases respectively, with 10 bases between them. This CDR3 reads CASSRDGDIQYF. The CDR3 nucleotides read TGTGCCAGCAGCCGAGATGGAGACATTCAGTACTTC.

The V and J genes are TRBV4-3 and TRBJ2-7; TRBD1 matches at 10 bases. Germline CDR1 is LGHNA and CDR2 is YSLEER. The length of the CDR3 is 15 residues. The J segment lost 5 bases and the V segment lost 4 bases, leaving 8 bases of the junction unmatched. CDR3 sequence reads: CASSPIGTGADEQYF. The CDR3 DNA follows: TGCGCCAGCAGCCCAATCGGGACAGGGGCGGACGAGCAGTACTTC.

The V gene is TRBV27, the J gene TRBJ2-1; weak D call: TRBD1 (6 bases). The CDR3 is 16 amino acids. The germline V and J ends were trimmed by 1 base and 3 bases, with 13 bases remaining between them. Per germline, CDR1 MNHEY and CDR2 SMNVEV (reference sequence). The CDR3 DNA sequence: TGTGCCAGCAGTTTATATCAGGGGTATGGCTACAATGAGCAGTTCTTC. This codes for CASSLYQGYGYNEQFF.

The V and J genes are TRBV11-2 and TRBJ1-2, with D unresolved. The germline V and J ends were trimmed by 0 bases and 0 bases, with 11 bases remaining between them. The CDR3 is 16 amino acids. Germline CDR1 reads SGHAT; CDR2 reads FQNNGV. DNA for the CDR3: TGTGCCAGCAGCTTAGATCCCACTTCAGCTAACTATGGCTACACCTTC. Its protein product is CASSLDPTSANYGYTF. Complete variable domain (other parts from reference TRBV11-2 and TRBJ1-2): EAGVAQSPRYKIIEKRQSVAFWCNPISGHATLYWYQQILGQGPKLLIQFQNNGVVDDSQLPKDRFSAERLKGVDSTLKIQPAKLEDSAVYLCASSLDPTSANYGYTFGSGTRLTVV.

The chain is built from TRBV30 and TRBJ2-3; D possibly corresponds to TRBD2 (6 bases). Looked up from germline, CDR1 is GTSNPN and CDR2 is SVGIG (reference sequence). CDR3 length: 15 amino acids. Deletions cut 2 bases from V and 0 bases from J, with 12 bases between. The CDR3 bases are TGTGCCTGGAGTATGCTAGCGAGAAGCACAGATACGCAGTATTTT. As protein: CAWSMLARSTDTQYF.

The CDR3 sequence: CASSPSLAGLYNEQFF. CDR3 sequence (DNA): TGTGCCAGCAGCCCATCACTAGCGGGGTTATACAATGAGCAGTTCTTC. V gene TRBV5-5 combines with J gene TRBJ2-1; 10 nucleotides align to TRBD2. CDR1 is SGHKS, CDR2 YYEKEE, per germline (reference sequence). This CDR3 contains 16 residues. V lost 4 bases and J lost 4; bases outside the gene matches: 8.

This rearrangement joins TRBV27 to TRBJ1-2; 9 bases fit TRBD1. Germline CDR1 is MNHEY and CDR2 is SMNVEV (reference sequence). The CDR3 is 12 residues long. The trim removed 7 bases at V and 4 bases at J, leaving 1 base unmatched. The CDR3 DNA sequence: TGTGCCAGCAAGACAGGGGGCTATGGCTACACCTTC. It yields the protein CASKTGGYGYTF.

This chain connects TRBV9 to TRBJ2-3, with D perhaps matching TRBD1 (5 bases). This CDR3 has 13 residues. The germline CDR1 and CDR2 sequences are SGDLS and YYNGEE. Trimming removed 3 bases from V and 4 bases from J, with 9 bases in between. The CDR3 reads CASSARVSDTQYF. CDR3 sequence (DNA): TGTGCCAGCAGCGCCAGGGTTTCAGATACGCAGTATTTT.

This chain's CDR3 is CAISVSGSTGELFF. As DNA, the CDR3 is TGTGCCATCAGTGTGTCGGGTTCCACCGGGGAGCTGTTTTTT. This chain joins TRBV10-3 and TRBJ2-2; D uncertain. The V end lost 4 bases, the J end lost 4 bases, and 10 bases lay between the germline ends. Germline V gives CDR1 ENHRY, CDR2 SYGVKD. The CDR3 covers 14 residues.

In this sample, this clone turned up once. The chain couples TRBV5-1 to TRBJ2-6; 14 bases match TRBD2. The CDR3 is 18 amino acids. V shed 4 bases and J 4 bases; nucleotides not matched to a gene: 7. Germline V gene lookup returns CDR1 SGHRS and CDR2 YFSETQ. Here the CDR3 reads CASSPGLAGVSGANVLTF. CDR3 nucleotides: TGCGCCAGCAGCCCGGGACTAGCGGGGGTCTCCGGGGCCAACGTCCTGACTTTC.

The chain recombines TRBV18 with TRBJ2-5; D unresolved. The CDR3 covers 14 residues. CDR1 and CDR2 (germline): KGHSH, LQKENI. Trimming cost V 1 base and J 2 bases, with 8 bases left between them. The CDR3 coding sequence is TGTGCCAGCTCACCACGCGCAGGACAAGAGACCCAGTACTTC. Translation gives CASSPRAGQETQYF.

The V gene is TRBV18, the J gene TRBJ2-7; TRBD1 aligns across 9 bases. The length of the CDR3 is 15 residues. J was trimmed by 2 bases and V by 6 bases; bases with no gene match: 8. Germline CDR1 reads KGHSH; CDR2 reads LQKENI. This CDR3 reads CASSLAGQGPYEQYF. CDR3 coding DNA: TGTGCCAGCTCTCTCGCGGGACAGGGCCCCTACGAGCAGTACTTC.

The chain has TRBV7-2 and TRBJ2-6; 7 bases match TRBD1. The V and J ends lost 3 bases and 0 bases, in that order; junction bases with no gene match: 5. This CDR3 has 17 amino acids. Germline CDR1 is SGHTA and CDR2 is FQGNSA. In DNA form, the CDR3 reads TGTGCCAGCAGCTTTCCGGGACAGCTCTCTGGGGCCAACGTCCTGACTTTC. Protein: CASSFPGQLSGANVLTF. Supplemented by reference TRBV7-2 and TRBJ2-6, the full variable domain reads GAGVSQSPSNKVTEKGKDVELRCDPISGHTALYWYRQSLGQGLEFLIYFQGNSAPDKSGLPSDRFSAERTGGSVSTLTIQRTQQEDSAVYLCASSFPGQLSGANVLTFGAGSRLTVL.

The chain couples TRBV5-4 to TRBJ2-2; the D gene could be TRBD1 or TRBD2 (6 bases each). Germline V gene data show CDR1 as SGHNT and CDR2 as YYREEE (reference sequence). CDR3 length: 15 residues. V lost 6 bases to trimming and J lost 3 bases, with 15 bases between them. The CDR3 region has the DNA TGTGCCAGCACCCTGGGGGGACAACACACCGGGGAGCTGTTTTTT. This codes for CASTLGGQHTGELFF. The whole variable domain, filled in from reference TRBV5-4 and TRBJ2-2, reads ETGVTQSPTHLIKTRGQQVTLRCSSQSGHNTVSWYQQALGQGPQFIFQYYREEENGRGNFPPRFSGLQFPNYSSELNVNALELDDSALYLCASTLGGQHTGELFFGEGSRLTVL.

V gene TRBV23-1 combines with J gene TRBJ1-1; TRBD1 matches 7 bases. TRBV23-1 is an ORF, with its function uncertain. The CDR3 contains 16 residues. V was clipped by 8 bases and J by 3 bases; unmatched bases: 15. Written as DNA, the CDR3 is TGCGCCAGCCGACGACAGGGATTTTTGGTGTACACTGAAGCTTTCTTT. This translates into CASRRQGFLVYTEAFF.

V gene TRBV19 combines with J gene TRBJ2-5; D is perhaps TRBD1 (6 bases). The V gene lost 3 bases and the J gene lost 0 bases, with 8 bases spanning the gap. The germline CDR1 and CDR2 sequences are LNHDA and SQIVND (reference sequence). This CDR3 comprises 14 residues. The CDR3 DNA is TGTGCCAGTAGTATGACAGGTTACCAAGAGACCCAGTACTTC. It codes for CASSMTGYQETQYF.

This clone was found once. The chain is built from TRBV9 and TRBJ1-1; tentatively, D is TRBD1 (6 bases). The germline V and J ends were trimmed by 2 bases and 0 bases, with 8 bases remaining between them. This CDR3 comprises 14 residues. Germline CDR1 and CDR2: SGDLS and YYNGEE. CDR3 residues: CASSVTGLNTEAFF. The DNA of the CDR3 is TGTGCCAGCAGCGTGACAGGCTTGAACACTGAAGCTTTCTTT. Supplemented by reference TRBV9 and TRBJ1-1, the full variable domain reads DSGVTQTPKHLITATGQRVTLRCSPRSGDLSVYWYQQSLDQGLQFLIQYYNGEERAKGNILERFSAQQFPDLHSELNLSSLELGDSALYFCASSVTGLNTEAFFGQGTRLTVV.

The chain has TRBV18 and TRBJ2-5, with D possibly matching TRBD1 (5 bases). This CDR3 has 14 amino acids. V lost 0 bases, J lost 2 bases, and 7 bases lay in between. CDR1 is KGHSH, CDR2 LQKENI, per germline. CDR3 DNA sequence: TGTGCCAGCTCACCACCTGCAGGGCAAGAGACCCAGTACTTC. It is translated as CASSPPAGQETQYF.

The CDR3 DNA sequence: TGTGCCACCAGCCGGGGGGACCCTGGGTCCCAAGAGACCCAGTACTTC. This gives the protein CATSRGDPGSQETQYF. The rearrangement uses TRBV15 and TRBJ2-5; 7 bases align to TRBD2. Trimming took 5 bases from V and 1 from J; bases not matched to a gene: 10. The CDR3 sequence is 16 residues long. Looked up from germline, CDR1 is LNHNV and CDR2 is YYDKDF (reference sequence).

The V call is TRBV4-1, the J call TRBJ2-7; 10 bases are shared with TRBD1. This CDR3 is built from 18 residues. CDR1 is MGHRA and CDR2 is YSYEKL in the germline V gene. Trimming took 4 bases from V and 4 from J; bases not matched to a gene: 16. CDR3 bases: TGCGCCAGCAGCCCACGGGACAGGGGCTTAGGAACCTCATACGAGCAGTACTTC. It is translated as CASSPRDRGLGTSYEQYF.

The chain combines TRBV9 with TRBJ2-3, with D uncertain. The germline V and J ends were trimmed by 2 bases and 7 bases, with 11 bases remaining between them. Germline V CDR1 and CDR2: SGDLS, YYNGEE. The CDR3 runs to 13 residues. CDR3 loop: CASSVHYSNTQYF. CDR3 in DNA: TGTGCCAGCAGCGTCCACTACAGCAATACGCAGTATTTT.

The V gene is TRBV19, the J gene TRBJ2-4, with 11 bases lining up with TRBD2. CDR3 size: 22 residues. V lost 3 bases to trimming and J lost 0 bases; unmatched junction nucleotides: 19. Germline CDR1 is LNHDA and CDR2 is SQIVND (reference sequence). Written as DNA, the CDR3 is TGTGCCAGTAGTATGAGACGCGGGGACGGAAGACTAGCGGGGCTAGCCAAAAACATTCAGTACTTC. Translated: CASSMRRGDGRLAGLAKNIQYF. Together with reference TRBV19 and TRBJ2-4, the CDR3 gives the full variable domain: DGGITQSPKYLFRKEGQNVTLSCEQNLNHDAMYWYRQDPGQGLRLIYYSQIVNDFQKGDIAEGYSVSREKKESFPLTVTSAQKNPTAFYLCASSMRRGDGRLAGLAKNIQYFGAGTRLSVL.

The chain employs TRBV7-2 and TRBJ1-4, with TRBD1 matching 10 bases. The J segment lost 4 bases and the V segment lost 5 bases, leaving 7 bases of the junction unmatched. The germline CDR1 and CDR2 sequences are SGHTA and FQGNSA. CDR3 size: 16 residues. The CDR3 reads CASSHRQGAFNEKLFF. The CDR3 nucleotides are TGTGCCAGCAGCCACAGACAGGGGGCTTTTAATGAAAAACTGTTTTTT.

The chain employs TRBV6-1 and TRBJ2-2, with 8 bases aligning to TRBD1. Germline CDR1 MNHNS, CDR2 SASEGT. V lost 5 bases and J lost 5; bases outside the gene matches: 7. The CDR3 length is 15 residues. The CDR3 spells CASSLGQVCTGELFF. The CDR3, as DNA: TGTGCCAGCAGTCTGGGACAGGTATGTACCGGGGAGCTGTTTTTT.

The chain carries TRBV4-2 and TRBJ2-7; D is perhaps TRBD1 (6 bases). The CDR3 spans 15 residues. The V gene's germline CDR1 is LGHNA and CDR2 YNFKEQ. V was shortened by 2 bases and J by 2 bases, with 13 bases between the two germline ends. CDR3 in amino acids: CASSQFGTSTYEQYF. In DNA, the CDR3 is TGTGCCAGCAGCCAATTTGGGACATCGACCTACGAGCAGTACTTC.

The V and J genes are TRBV6-1 and TRBJ1-3; D is possibly TRBD1 (5 bases). The CDR3 has 14 amino acids. CDR1 is MNHNS and CDR2 is SASEGT in the germline V gene. Trimming shortened V by 3 bases and J by 5 bases, and 11 bases separated the two germline ends. The CDR3 DNA follows: TGTGCCAGCAGTGAGGCGGGGGGTAGAAACACCATATATTTT. It translates to CASSEAGGRNTIYF.